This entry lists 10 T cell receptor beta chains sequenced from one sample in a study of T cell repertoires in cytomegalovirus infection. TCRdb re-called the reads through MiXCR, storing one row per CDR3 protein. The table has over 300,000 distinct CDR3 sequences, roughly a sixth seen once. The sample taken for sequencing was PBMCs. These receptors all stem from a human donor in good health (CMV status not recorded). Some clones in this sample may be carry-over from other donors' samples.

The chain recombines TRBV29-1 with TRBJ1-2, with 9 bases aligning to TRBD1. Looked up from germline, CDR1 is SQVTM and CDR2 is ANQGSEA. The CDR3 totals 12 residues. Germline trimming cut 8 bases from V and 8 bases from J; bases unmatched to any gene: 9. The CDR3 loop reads CSSSKQGAGYTF. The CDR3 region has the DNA TGCAGCTCCTCAAAACAGGGGGCAGGCTACACCTTC.

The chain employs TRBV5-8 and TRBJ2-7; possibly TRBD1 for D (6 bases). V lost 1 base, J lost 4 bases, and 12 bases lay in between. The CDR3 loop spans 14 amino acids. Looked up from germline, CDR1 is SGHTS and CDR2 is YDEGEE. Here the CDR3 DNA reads TGTGCCAGCAGCTTGTCAGGGACAAGATACGAGCAGTACTTC. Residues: CASSLSGTRYEQYF. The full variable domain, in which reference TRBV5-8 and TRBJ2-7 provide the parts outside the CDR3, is EAGVTQSPTHLIKTRGQQATLRCSPISGHTSVYWYQQALGLGLQFLLWYDEGEERNRGNFPPRFSGRQFPNYSSELNVNALELEDSALYLCASSLSGTRYEQYFGPGTRLTVT.

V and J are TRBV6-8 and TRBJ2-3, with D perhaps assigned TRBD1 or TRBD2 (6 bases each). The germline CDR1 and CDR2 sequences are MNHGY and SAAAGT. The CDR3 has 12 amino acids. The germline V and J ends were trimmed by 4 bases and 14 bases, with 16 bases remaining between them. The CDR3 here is CASSSLMGGWYF. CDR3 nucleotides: TGTGCCAGCAGTTCCCTTATGGGGGGCTGGTATTTT.

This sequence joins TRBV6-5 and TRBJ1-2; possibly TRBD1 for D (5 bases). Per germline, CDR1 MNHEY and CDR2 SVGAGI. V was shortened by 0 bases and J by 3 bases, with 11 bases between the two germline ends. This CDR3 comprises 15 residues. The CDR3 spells CASSYSEGTYYGYTF. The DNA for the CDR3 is TGTGCCAGCAGTTACTCGGAGGGGACTTACTATGGCTACACCTTC.

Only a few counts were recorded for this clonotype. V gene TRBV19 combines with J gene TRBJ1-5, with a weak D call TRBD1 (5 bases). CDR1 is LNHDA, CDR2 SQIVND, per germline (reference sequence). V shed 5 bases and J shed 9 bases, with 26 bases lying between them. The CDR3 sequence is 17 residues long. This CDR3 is CASSGSTGGPSGRPQHF. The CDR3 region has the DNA TGTGCCAGTAGTGGGTCCACGGGAGGGCCCTCGGGGCGGCCCCAGCATTTT.

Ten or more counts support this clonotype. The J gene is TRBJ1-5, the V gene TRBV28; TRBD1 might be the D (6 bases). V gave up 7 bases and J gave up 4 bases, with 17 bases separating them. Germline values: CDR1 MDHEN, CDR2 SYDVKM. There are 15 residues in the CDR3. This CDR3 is CASISVGGRNQPQHF. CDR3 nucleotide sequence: TGTGCCAGCATATCAGTAGGGGGAAGGAATCAGCCCCAGCATTTT.

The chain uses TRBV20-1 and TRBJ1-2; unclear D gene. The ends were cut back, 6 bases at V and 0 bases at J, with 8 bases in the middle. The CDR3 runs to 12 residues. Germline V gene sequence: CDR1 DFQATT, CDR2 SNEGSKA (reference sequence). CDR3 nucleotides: TGCAGTGCCCGGAAAGCTAACTATGGCTACACCTTC. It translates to CSARKANYGYTF.

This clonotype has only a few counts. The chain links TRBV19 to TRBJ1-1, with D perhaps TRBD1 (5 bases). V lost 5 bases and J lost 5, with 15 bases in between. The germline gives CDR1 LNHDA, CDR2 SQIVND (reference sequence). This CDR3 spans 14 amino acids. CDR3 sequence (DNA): TGTGCCAGTAGTTGGGGGGGTGATTGGACTGAAGCTTTCTTT. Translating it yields CASSWGGDWTEAFF.

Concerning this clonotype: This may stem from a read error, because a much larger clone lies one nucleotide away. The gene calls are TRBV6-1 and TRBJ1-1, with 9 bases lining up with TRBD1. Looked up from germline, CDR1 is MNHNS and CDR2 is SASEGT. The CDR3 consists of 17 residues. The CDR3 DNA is TGTGCCAGCAGTTACCCATCTGGGACAGGGTTGGGCACTGGAGCTTTCTTT. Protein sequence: CASSYPSGTGLGTGAFF.

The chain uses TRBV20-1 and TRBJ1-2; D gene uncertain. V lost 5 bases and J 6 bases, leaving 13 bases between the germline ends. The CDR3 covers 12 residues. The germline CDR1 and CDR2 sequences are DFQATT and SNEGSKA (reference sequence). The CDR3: CSASRPADGYTF. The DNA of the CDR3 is TGCAGTGCTTCACGTCCGGCCGATGGCTACACCTTC.